What follows are 2 T cell receptor beta chains derived from one specimen sequenced in a study of blood T cells in healthy people across ages. Primers used in a second PCR of roughly 6 to 11 cycles were a sample-barcoded 5' primer and a J-beta primer mix. One entry per CDR3 protein results from TCRdb running MiXCR on the 5' RACE reads. The sample carries roughly 1,800,000 distinct CDR3 sequences, around 48% recorded once. Sample: blood. All receptors come from a woman aged 40-49 years in good health.

This clonotype was seen only a few times. The genes are TRBV7-2 and TRBJ2-5; tentatively, D is TRBD1 or TRBD2 (6 bases each). The CDR3 sequence is 16 residues long. Between the trimmed V and J ends, which lost 1 base and 5 bases, there was a span of 17 bases. The germline V gene encodes CDR1 SGHTA and CDR2 FQGNSA. CDR3 amino acids: CASSLDGGRVGETQYF. CDR3 nucleotide sequence: TGTGCCAGCAGCTTAGACGGGGGCAGGGTAGGGGAGACCCAGTACTTC.

This clonotype showed up just a few times. The rearrangement links TRBV6-2 or TRBV6-3 to TRBJ2-4; possible D gene TRBD1, 5 bases. Gene TRBJ2-7 matches the end of the DNA better, so the J call may be wrong. The CDR3 has 13 amino acids. CDR1 MNHEY and CDR2 SVGEGT come from the germline V gene. The CDR3 here is CASGSRATYEQYF. CDR3 DNA: TGTGCCAGCGGATCCAGGGCTACCTACGAGCAGTACTTC.